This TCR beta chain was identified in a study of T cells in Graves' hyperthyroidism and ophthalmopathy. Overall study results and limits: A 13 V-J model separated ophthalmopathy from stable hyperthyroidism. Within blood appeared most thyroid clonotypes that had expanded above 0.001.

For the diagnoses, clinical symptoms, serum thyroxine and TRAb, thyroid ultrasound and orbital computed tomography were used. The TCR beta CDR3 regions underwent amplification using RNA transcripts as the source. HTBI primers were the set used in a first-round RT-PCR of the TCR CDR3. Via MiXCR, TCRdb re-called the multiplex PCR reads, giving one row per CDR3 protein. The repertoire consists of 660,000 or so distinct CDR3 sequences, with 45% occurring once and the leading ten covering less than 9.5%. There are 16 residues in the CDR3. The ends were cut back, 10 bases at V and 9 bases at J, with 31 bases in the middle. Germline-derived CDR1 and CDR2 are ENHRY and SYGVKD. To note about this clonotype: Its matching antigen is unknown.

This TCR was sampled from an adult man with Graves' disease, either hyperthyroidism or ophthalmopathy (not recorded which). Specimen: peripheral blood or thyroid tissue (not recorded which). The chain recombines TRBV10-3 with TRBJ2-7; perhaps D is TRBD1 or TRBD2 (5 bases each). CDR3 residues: CASSVRQGASYDGQYF. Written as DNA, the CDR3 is TGTGCCAGCAGCGTTCGCCAGGGAGCCTCCTACGACGGGCAGTACTTC.